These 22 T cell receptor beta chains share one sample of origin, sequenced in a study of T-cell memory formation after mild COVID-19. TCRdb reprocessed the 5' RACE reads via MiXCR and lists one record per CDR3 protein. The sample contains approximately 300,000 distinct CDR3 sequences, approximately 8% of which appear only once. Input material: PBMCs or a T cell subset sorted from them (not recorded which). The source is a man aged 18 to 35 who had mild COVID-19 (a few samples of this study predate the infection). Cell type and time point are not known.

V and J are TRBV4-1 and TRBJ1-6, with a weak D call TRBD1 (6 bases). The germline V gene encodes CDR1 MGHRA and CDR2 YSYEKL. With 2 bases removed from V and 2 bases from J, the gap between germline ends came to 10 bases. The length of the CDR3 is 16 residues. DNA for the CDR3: TGCGCCAGCAGCCAAACAGGGTCTCCCTATAATTCACCCCTCCACTTT. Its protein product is CASSQTGSPYNSPLHF.

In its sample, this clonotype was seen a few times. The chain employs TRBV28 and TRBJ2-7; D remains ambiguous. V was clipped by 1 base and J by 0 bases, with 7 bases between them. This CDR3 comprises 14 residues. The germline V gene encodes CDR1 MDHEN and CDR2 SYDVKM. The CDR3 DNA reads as TGTGCCAGCAGTTTATCTATTAGCTCCTACGAGCAGTACGTC. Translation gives CASSLSISSYEQYV.

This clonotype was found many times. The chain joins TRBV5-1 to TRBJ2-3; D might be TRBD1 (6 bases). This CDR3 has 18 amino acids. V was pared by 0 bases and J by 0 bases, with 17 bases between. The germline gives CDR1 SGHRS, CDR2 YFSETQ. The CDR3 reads CASSLAAGALLSTDTQYF. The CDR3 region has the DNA TGCGCCAGCAGCTTGGCCGCAGGGGCCCTCCTTAGCACAGATACGCAGTATTTT.

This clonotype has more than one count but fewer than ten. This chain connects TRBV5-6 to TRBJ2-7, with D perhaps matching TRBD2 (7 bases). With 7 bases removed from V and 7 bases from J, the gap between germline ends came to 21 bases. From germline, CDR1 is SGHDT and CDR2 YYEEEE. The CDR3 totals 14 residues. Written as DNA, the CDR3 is TGTGCCAGCGGCCGACGGGGGGCACATCGGGAGCAGTACTTC. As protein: CASGRRGAHREQYF.

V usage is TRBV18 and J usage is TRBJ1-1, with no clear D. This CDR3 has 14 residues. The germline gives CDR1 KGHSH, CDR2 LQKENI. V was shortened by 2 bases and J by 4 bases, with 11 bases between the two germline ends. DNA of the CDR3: TGTGCCAGCTCACCATTGGCTACGGGCACTGAAGCTTTCTTT. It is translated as CASSPLATGTEAFF.

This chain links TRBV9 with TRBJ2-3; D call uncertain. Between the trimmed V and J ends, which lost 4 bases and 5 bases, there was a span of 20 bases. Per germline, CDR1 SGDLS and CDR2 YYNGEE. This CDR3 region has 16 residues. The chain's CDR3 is CASSTTRASPGDTQYF. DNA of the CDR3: TGTGCCAGCAGCACAACCCGGGCCTCACCCGGAGATACGCAGTATTTT.

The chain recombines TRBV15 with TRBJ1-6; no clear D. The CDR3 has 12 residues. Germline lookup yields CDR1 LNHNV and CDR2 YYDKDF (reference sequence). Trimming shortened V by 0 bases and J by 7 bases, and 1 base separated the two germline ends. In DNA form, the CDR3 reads TGTGCCACCAGCAGAGAAAATTCACCCCTCCACTTT. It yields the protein CATSRENSPLHF.

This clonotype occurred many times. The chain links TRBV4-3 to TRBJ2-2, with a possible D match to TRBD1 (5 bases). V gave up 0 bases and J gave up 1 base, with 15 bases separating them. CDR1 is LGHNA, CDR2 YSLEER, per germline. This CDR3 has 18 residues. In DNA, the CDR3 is TGCGCCAGCAGCCAAGAAGTGGCCCGGACACTGAACACCGGGGAGCTGTTTTTT. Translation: CASSQEVARTLNTGELFF.

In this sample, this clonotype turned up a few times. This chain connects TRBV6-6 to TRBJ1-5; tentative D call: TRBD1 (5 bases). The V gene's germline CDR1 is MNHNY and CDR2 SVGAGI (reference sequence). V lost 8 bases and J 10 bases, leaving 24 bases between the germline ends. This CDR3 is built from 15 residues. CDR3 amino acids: CASGGETADRVPQHF. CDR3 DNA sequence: TGTGCCAGCGGGGGGGAGACAGCGGATAGAGTACCCCAGCATTTT.

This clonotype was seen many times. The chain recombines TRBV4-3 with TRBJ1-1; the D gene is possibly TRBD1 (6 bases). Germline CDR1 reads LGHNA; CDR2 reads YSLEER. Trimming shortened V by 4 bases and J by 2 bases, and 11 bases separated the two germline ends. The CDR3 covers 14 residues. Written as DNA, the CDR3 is TGCGCCAGCAGCCCTCGGGGGGCTAACACTGAAGCTTTCTTT. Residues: CASSPRGANTEAFF.

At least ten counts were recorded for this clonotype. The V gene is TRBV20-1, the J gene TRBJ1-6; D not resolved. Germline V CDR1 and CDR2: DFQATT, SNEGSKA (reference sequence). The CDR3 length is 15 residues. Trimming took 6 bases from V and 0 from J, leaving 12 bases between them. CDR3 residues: CSAARGSSYNSPLHF. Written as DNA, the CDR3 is TGCAGTGCAGCAAGAGGGAGCTCCTATAATTCACCCCTCCACTTT.

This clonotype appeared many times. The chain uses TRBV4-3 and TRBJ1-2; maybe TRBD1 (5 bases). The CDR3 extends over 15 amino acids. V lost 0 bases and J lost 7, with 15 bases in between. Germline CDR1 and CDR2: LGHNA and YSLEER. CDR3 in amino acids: CASSQDPGREAGYTF. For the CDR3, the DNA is TGCGCCAGCAGCCAAGATCCAGGGCGGGAGGCTGGCTACACCTTC.

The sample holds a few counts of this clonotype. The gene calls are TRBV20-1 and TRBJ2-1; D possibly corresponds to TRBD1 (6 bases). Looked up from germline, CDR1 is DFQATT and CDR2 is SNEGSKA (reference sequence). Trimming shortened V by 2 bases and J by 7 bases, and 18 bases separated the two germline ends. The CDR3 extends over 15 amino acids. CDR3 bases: TGCAGTGCTAGAAAGGGGGTCCGGGGCCTAAATGAGCAGTTCTTC. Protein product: CSARKGVRGLNEQFF.

The DNA of the CDR3 is TGCGCCAGCAGTCCCGACGTACAGGGCAACTATGGCTACACCTTC. This gives the protein CASSPDVQGNYGYTF. The chain uses TRBV5-1 and TRBJ1-2; D possibly corresponds to TRBD1 (6 bases). V lost 5 bases, J lost 2 bases, and 16 bases lay in between. The CDR3 spans 15 residues. The V gene's germline CDR1 is SGHRS and CDR2 YFSETQ.

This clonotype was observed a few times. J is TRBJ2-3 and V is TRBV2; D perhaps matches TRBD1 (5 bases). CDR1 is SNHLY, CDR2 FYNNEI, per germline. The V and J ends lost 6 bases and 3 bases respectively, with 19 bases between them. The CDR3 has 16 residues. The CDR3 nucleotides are TGTGCCAGCAGGACGTCAGGGATCCGGGCGACAGATACGCAGTATTTT. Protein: CASRTSGIRATDTQYF.

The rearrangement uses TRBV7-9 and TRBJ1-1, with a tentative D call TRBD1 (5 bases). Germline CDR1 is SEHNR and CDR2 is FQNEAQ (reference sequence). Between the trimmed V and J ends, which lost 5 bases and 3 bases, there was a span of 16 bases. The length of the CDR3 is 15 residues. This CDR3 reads CASSLGRTRDTEAFF. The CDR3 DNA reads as TGTGCCAGCAGCCTCGGACGGACAAGGGACACTGAAGCTTTCTTT.

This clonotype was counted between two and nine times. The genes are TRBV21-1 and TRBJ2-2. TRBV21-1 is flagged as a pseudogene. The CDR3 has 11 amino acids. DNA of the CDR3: TGTGCCAGCAGCAAACCCGGGGAGCTGTTTTTT. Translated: CASSKPGELFF.

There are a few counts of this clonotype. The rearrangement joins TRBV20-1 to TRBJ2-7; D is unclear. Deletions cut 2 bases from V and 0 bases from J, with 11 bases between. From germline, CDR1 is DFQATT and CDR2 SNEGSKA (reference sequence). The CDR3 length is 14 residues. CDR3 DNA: TGCAGTGCTAGACCCGGACGGAACTCCTACGAGCAGTACTTC. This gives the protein CSARPGRNSYEQYF.

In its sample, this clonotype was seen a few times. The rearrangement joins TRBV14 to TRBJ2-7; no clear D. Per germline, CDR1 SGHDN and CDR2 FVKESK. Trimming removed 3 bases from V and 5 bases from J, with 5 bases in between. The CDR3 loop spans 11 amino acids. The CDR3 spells CASSHGDEQYF. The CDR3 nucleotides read TGTGCCAGCAGCCATGGGGACGAGCAGTACTTC.

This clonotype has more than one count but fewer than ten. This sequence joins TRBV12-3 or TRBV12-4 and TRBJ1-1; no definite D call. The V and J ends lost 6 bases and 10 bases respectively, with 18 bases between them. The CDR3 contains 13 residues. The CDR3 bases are TGTGCCAGCAGCCAAGCGGAGGGCCCGCGAGCTTTCTTT. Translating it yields CASSQAEGPRAFF.

The CDR3 reads CASSQEAMDSPLHF. For the CDR3, the DNA is TGCGCCAGCAGCCAAGAGGCGATGGATTCACCCCTCCACTTT. This chain uses TRBV4-3 with TRBJ1-6; D gene uncertain. Trimming took off 0 bases at V and 8 bases at J, with 8 bases between the two ends. Germline assignment: CDR1 LGHNA and CDR2 YSLEER. This CDR3 has 14 residues.

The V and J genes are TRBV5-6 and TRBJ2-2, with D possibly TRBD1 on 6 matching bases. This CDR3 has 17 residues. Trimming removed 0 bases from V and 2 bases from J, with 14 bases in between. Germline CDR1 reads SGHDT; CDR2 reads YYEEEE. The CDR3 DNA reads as TGTGCCAGCAGCTTGGGGGGGCGGACACTCAACACCGGGGAGCTGTTTTTT. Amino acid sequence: CASSLGGRTLNTGELFF. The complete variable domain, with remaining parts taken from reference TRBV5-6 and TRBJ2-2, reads DAGVTQSPTHLIKTRGQQVTLRCSPKSGHDTVSWYQQALGQGPQFIFQYYEEEERQRGNFPDRFSGHQFPNYSSELNVNALLLGDSALYLCASSLGGRTLNTGELFFGEGSRLTVL.